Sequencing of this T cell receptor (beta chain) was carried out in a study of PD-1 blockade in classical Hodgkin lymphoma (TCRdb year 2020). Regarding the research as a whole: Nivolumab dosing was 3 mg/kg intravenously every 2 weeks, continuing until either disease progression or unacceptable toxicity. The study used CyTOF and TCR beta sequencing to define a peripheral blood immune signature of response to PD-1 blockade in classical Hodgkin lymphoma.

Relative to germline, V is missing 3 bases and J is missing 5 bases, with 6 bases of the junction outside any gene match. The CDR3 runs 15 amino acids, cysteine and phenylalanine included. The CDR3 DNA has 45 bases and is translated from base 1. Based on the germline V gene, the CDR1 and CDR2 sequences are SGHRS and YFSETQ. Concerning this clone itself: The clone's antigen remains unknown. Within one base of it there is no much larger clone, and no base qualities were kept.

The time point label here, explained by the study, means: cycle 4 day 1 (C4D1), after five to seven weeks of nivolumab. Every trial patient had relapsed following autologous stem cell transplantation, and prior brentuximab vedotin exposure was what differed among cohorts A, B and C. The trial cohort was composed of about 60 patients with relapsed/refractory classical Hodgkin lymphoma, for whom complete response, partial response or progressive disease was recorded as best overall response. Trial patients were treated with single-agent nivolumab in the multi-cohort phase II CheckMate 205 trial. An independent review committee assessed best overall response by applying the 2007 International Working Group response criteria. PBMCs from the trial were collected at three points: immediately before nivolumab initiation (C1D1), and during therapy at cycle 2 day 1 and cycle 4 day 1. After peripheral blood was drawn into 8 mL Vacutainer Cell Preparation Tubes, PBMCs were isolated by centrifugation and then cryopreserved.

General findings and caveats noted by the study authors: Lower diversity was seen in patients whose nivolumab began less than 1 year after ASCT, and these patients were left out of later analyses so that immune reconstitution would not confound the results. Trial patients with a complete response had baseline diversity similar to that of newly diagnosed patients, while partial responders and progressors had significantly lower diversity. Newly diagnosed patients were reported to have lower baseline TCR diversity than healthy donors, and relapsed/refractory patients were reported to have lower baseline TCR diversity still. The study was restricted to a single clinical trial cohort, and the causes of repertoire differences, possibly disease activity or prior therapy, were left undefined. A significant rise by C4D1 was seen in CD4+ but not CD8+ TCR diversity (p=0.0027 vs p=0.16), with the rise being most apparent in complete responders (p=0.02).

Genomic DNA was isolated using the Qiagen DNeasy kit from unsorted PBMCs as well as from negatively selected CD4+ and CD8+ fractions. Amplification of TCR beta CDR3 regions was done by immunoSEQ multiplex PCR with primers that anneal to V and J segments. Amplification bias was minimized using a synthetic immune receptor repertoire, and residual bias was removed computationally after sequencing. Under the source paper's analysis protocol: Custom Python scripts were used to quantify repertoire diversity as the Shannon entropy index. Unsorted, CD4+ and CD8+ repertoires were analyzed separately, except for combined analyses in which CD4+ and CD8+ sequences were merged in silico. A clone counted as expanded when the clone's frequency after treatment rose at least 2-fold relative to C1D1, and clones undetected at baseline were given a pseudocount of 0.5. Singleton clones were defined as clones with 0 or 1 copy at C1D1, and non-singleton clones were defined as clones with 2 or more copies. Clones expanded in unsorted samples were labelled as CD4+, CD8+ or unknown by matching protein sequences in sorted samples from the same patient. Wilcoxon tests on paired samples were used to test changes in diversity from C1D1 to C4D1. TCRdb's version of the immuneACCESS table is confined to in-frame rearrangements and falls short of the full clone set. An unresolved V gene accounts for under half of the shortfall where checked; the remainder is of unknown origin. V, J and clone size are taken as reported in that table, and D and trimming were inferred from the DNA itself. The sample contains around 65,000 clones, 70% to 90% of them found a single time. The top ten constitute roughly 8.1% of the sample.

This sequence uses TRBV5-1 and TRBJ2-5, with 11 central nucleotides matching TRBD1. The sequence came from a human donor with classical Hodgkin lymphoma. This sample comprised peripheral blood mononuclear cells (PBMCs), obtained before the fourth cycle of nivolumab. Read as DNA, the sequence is TGCGCCAGCAGCTCGGGACAGGGGGTAGGTGAGACCCAGTACTTC. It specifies CASSSGQGVGETQYF.